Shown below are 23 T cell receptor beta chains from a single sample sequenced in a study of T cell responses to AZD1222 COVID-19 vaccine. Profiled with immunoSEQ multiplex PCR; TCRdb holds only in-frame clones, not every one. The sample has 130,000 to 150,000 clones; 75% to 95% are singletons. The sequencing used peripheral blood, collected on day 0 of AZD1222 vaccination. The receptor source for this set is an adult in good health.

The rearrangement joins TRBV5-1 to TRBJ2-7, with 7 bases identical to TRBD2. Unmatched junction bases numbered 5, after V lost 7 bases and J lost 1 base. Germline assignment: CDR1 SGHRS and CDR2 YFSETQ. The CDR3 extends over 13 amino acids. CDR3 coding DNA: TGCGCCAGCGGGGAGGGTGGGTCCTACGAGCAGTACTTC. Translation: CASGEGGSYEQYF. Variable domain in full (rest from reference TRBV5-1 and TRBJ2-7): KAGVTQTPRYLIKTRGQQVTLSCSPISGHRSVSWYQQTPGQGLQFLFEYFSETQRNKGNFPGRFSGRQFSNSRSEMNVSTLELGDSALYLCASGEGGSYEQYFGPGTRLTVT.

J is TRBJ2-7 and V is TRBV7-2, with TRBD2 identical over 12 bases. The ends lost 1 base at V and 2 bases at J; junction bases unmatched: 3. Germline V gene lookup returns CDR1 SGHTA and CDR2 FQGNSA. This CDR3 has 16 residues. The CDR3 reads CASSLVSSGGAYEQYF. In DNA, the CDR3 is TGTGCCAGCAGCTTAGTATCTAGCGGGGGGGCCTACGAGCAGTACTTC.

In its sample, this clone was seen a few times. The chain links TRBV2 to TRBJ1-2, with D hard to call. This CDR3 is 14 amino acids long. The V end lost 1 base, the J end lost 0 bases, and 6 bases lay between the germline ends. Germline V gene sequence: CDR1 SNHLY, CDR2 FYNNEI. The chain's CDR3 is CASSEGITNYGYTF. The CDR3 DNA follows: TGTGCCAGCAGTGAAGGAATAACTAACTATGGCTACACCTTC.

CDR3 sequence (DNA): TGTGCCAGCAGTGAACTAGACCGAATCCTGAGCGAGCAGTACTTC. This sequence encodes CASSELDRILSEQYF. J is TRBJ2-7 and V is TRBV6-1; D is uncertain. Germline-derived CDR1 and CDR2 are MNHNS and SASEGT. This CDR3 spans 15 amino acids. Between the trimmed V and J ends, which lost 2 bases and 6 bases, there was a span of 17 bases.

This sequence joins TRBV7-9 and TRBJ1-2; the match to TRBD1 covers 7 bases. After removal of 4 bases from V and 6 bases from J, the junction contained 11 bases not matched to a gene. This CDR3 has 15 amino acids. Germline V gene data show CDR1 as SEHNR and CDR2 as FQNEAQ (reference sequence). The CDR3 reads CASSSRTGLSDGYTF. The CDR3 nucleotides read TGTGCCAGCAGCTCTAGGACAGGCCTATCGGATGGCTACACCTTC.

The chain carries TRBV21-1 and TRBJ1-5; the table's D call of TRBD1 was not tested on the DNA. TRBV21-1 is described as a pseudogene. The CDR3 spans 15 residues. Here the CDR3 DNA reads TGTGCCAGCTACCCGGACAGGGAGGGCAGACAGCCCCAGCATTTT. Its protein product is CASYPDREGRQPQHF.

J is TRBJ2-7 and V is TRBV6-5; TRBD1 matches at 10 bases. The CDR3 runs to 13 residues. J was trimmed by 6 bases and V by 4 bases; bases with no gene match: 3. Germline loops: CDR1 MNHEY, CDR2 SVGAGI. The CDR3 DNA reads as TGTGCCAGCAGTTCCCGGGACAGGGGCGAGCAGTACTTC. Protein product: CASSSRDRGEQYF.

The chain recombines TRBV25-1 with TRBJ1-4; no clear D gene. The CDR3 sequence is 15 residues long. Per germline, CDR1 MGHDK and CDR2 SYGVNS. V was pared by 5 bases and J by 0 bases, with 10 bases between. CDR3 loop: CASSPQVSTNEKLFF. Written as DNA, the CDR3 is TGTGCCAGCAGTCCCCAGGTGTCAACTAATGAAAAACTGTTTTTT.

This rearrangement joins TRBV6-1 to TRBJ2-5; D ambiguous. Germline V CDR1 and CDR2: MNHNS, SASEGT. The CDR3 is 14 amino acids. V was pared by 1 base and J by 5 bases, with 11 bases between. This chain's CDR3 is CASSEVGLVETQYF. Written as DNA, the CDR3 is TGTGCCAGCAGTGAAGTAGGGCTAGTGGAGACCCAGTACTTC.

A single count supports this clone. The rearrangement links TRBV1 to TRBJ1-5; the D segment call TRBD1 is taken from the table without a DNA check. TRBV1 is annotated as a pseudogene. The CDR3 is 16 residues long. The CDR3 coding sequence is TGCACCAGCTCCAAGACCAGGGGGCTCTGTAATCAGCCCCAGCATTTT. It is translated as CTSSKTRGLCNQPQHF.

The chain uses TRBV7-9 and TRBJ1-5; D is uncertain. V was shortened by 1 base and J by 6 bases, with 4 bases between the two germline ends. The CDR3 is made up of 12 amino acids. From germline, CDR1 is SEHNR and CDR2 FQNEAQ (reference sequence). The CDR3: CASSLEGQPQHF. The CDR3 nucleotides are TGTGCCAGCAGCTTAGAAGGTCAGCCCCAGCATTTT.

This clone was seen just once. The chain's CDR3 is CASSQARQGLREQYF. CDR3 bases: TGTGCCAGCAGCCAGGCCCGACAGGGGCTGCGGGAGCAGTACTTC. The V and J genes are TRBV7-9 and TRBJ2-7, with 8 bases fitting TRBD1. The CDR3 length is 15 residues. Germline CDR1 SEHNR, CDR2 FQNEAQ (reference sequence). Trimming removed 5 bases from V and 7 bases from J; junction bases left unmatched: 13. The full variable domain, in which reference TRBV7-9 and TRBJ2-7 provide the parts outside the CDR3, is DTGVSQNPRHKITKRGQNVTFRCDPISEHNRLYWYRQTLGQGPEFLTYFQNEAQLEKSRLLSDRFSAERPKGSFSTLEIQRTEQGDSAMYLCASSQARQGLREQYFGPGTRLTVT.

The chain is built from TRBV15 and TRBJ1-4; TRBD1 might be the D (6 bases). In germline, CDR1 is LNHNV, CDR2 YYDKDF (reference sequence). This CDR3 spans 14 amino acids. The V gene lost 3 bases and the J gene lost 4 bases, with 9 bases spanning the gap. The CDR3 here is CATSSGDINEKLFF. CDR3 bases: TGTGCCACCAGCAGCGGGGACATTAATGAAAAACTGTTTTTT. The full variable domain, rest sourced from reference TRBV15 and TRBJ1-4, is DAMVIQNPRYQVTQFGKPVTLSCSQTLNHNVMYWYQQKSSQAPKLLFHYYDKDFNNEADTPDNFQSRRPNTSFCFLDIRSPGLGDTAMYLCATSSGDINEKLFFGSGTQLSVL.

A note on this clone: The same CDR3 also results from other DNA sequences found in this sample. CDR3 sequence reads: CASSHTSYEQYF. The CDR3 DNA reads TGTGCCAGCAGCCATACCTCCTACGAGCAGTACTTC. The chain employs TRBV14 and TRBJ2-7; D remains ambiguous. The CDR3 loop spans 12 amino acids. CDR1 and CDR2 from the germline V gene are SGHDN and FVKESK. The V gene lost 3 bases and the J gene lost 0 bases, with 3 bases spanning the gap.

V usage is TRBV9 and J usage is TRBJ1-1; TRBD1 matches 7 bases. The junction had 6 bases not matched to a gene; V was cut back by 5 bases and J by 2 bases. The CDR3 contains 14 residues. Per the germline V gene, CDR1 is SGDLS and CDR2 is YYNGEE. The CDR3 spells CASSDGTANTEAFF. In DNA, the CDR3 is TGTGCCAGCAGTGATGGGACAGCCAACACTGAAGCTTTCTTT.

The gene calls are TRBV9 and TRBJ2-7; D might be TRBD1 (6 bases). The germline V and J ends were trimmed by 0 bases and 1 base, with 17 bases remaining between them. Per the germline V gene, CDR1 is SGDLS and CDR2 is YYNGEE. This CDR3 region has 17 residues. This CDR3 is CASSVGGPVNRSYEQYF. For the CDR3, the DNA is TGTGCCAGCAGCGTAGGGGGGCCGGTTAACCGGTCCTACGAGCAGTACTTC.

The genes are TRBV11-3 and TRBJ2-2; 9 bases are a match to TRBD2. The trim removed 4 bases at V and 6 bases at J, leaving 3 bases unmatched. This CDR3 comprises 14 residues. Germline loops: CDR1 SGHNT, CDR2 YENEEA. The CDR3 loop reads CASSSGLASGELFF. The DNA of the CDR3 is TGTGCCAGCAGCTCCGGACTAGCGTCCGGGGAGCTGTTTTTT.

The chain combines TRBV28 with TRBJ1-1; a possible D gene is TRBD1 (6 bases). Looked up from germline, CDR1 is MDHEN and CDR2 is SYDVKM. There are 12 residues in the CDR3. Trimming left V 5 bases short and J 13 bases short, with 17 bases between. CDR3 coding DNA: TGTGCCAGCAGTAGTTTAGGGGGGAGGGATTTCTTT. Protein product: CASSSLGGRDFF.

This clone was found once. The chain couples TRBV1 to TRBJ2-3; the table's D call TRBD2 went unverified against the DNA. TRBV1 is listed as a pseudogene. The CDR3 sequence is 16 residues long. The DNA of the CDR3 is TGCACCAGCAGCCTTAACGGGGGGGCCCGCACAGATACGCAGTATTTT. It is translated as CTSSLNGGARTDTQYF.

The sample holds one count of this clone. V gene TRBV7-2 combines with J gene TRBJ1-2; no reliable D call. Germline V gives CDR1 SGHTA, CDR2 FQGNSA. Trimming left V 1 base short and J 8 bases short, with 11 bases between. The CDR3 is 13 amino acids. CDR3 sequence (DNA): TGTGCCAGCAGCTTAGACCCAGGTCAAGGCTACACCTTC. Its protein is CASSLDPGQGYTF.

The CDR3 protein is CASIRGVGTEAFF. CDR3 bases: TGTGCCAGCATTCGGGGCGTAGGAACTGAAGCTTTCTTT. This chain joins TRBV6-6 and TRBJ1-1; D may be TRBD1 (5 bases). Trimming removed 7 bases at V and 5 bases at J, with 14 bases between. Germline values: CDR1 MNHNY, CDR2 SVGAGI (reference sequence). The CDR3 covers 13 residues.

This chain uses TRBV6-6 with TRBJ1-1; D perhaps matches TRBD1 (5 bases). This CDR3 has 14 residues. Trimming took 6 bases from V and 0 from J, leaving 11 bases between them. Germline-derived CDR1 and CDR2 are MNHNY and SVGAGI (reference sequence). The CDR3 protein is CASSRDGLNTEAFF. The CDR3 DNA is TGTGCCAGCAGCCGGGACGGGCTGAACACTGAAGCTTTCTTT.

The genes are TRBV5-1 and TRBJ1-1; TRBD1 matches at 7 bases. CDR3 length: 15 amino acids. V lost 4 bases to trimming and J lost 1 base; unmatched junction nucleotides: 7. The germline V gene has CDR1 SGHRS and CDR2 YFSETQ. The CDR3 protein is CASSLMGQPNTEAFF. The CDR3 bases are TGCGCCAGCAGCCTGATGGGACAGCCGAACACTGAAGCTTTCTTT.